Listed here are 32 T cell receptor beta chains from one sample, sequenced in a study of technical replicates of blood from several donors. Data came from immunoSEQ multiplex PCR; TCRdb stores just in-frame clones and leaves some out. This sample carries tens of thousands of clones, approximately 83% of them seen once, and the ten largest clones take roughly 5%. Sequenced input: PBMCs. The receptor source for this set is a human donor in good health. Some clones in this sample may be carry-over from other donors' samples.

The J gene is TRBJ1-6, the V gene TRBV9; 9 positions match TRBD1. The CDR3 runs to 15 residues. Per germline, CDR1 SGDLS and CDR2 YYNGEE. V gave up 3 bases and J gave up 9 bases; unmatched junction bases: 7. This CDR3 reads CASSGTGTGTSPLHF. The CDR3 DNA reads TGTGCCAGCAGCGGTACCGGGACAGGGACTTCACCCCTCCACTTT.

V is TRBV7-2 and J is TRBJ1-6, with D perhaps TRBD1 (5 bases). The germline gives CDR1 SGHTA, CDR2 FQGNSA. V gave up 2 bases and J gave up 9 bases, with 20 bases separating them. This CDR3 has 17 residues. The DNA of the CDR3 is TGTGCCAGCAGCTTAAGGGCGAGAACTGACGGGGGTTCACCCCTCCACTTT. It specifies CASSLRARTDGGSPLHF.

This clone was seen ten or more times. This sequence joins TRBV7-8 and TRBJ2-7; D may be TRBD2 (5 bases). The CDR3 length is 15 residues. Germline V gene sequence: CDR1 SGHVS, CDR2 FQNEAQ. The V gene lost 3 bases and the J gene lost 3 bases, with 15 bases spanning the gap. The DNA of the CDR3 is TGTGCCAGCAGCTTCTCGGATAAGCGGAACTACGAGCAGTACTTC. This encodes CASSFSDKRNYEQYF.

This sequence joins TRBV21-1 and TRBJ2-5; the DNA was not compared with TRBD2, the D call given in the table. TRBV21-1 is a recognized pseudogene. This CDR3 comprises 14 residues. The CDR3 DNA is TGTGCCAGCAGCAAAGCCACACGGGAAGAGACCCAGTACTTC. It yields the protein CASSKATREETQYF.

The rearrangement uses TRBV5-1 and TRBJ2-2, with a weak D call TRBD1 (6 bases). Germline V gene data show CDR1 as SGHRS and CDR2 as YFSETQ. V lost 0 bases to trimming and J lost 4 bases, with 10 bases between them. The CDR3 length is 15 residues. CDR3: CASSLAVRGTGELFF. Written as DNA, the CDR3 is TGCGCCAGCAGCTTGGCGGTCAGGGGCACCGGGGAGCTGTTTTTT.

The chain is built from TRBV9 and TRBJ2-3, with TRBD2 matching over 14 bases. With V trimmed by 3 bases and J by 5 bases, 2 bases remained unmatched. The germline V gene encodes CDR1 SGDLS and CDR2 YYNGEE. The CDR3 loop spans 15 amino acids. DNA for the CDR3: TGTGCCAGCAGCGCGACTAGCGGGAGGGTAGATACGCAGTATTTT. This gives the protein CASSATSGRVDTQYF.

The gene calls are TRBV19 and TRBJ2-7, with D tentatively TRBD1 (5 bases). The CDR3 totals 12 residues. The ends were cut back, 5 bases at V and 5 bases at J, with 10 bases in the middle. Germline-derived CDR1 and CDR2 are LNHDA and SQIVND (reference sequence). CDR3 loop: CASSPPGNEQYF. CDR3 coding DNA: TGTGCCAGTAGTCCCCCAGGGAACGAGCAGTACTTC.

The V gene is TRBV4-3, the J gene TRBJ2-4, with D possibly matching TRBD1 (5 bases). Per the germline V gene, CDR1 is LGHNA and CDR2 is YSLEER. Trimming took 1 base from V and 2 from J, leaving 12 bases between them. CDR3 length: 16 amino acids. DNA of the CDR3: TGCGCCAGCAGCCAAGCGATGGGGCTAACCAAAAACATTCAGTACTTC. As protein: CASSQAMGLTKNIQYF.

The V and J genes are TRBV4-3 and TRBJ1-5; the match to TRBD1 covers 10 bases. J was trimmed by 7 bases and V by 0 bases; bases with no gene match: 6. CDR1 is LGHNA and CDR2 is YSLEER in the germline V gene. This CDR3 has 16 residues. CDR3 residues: CASSQEYGQGGQPQHF. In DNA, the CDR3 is TGCGCCAGCAGCCAAGAATATGGACAGGGGGGACAGCCCCAGCATTTT.

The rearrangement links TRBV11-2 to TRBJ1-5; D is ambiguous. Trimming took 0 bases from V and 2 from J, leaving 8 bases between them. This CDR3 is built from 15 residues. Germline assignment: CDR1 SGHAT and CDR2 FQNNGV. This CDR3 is CASSLDRGGNQPQHF. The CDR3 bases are TGTGCCAGCAGCTTAGATCGGGGTGGCAATCAGCCCCAGCATTTT.

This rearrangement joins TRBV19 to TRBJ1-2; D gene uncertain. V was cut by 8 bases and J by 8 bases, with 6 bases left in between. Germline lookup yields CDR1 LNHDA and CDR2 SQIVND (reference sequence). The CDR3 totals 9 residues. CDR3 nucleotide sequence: TGTGCCAGTGGGGAGGGCTACACCTTC. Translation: CASGEGYTF.

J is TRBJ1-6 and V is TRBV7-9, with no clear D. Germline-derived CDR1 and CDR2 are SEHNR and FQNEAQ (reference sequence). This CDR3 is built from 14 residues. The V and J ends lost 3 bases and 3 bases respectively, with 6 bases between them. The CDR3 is CASSLAFYNSPLHF. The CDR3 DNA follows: TGTGCCAGCAGCTTGGCATTCTATAATTCACCCCTCCACTTT.

CDR3 residues: CASSPFTGTSGFHEQFF. The CDR3 nucleotides are TGTGCCAGCTCACCATTTACTGGGACTAGCGGATTCCATGAGCAGTTCTTC. This chain uses TRBV18 with TRBJ2-1; 11 positions match TRBD2. The CDR3 sequence is 17 residues long. From germline, CDR1 is KGHSH and CDR2 LQKENI. J gave up 8 bases and V 2 bases, and 11 bases lay outside the gene matches. Full variable domain (rest looked up from reference TRBV18 and TRBJ2-1): NAGVMQNPRHLVRRRGQEARLRCSPMKGHSHVYWYRQLPEEGLKFMVYLQKENIIDESGMPKERFSAEFPKEGPSILRIQQVVRGDSAAYFCASSPFTGTSGFHEQFFGPGTRLTVL.

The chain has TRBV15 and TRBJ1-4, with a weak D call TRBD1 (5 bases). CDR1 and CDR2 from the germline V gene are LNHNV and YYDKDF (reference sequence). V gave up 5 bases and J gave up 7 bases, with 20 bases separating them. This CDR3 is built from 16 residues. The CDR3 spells CATSRQGRVQGEKLFF. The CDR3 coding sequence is TGTGCCACCAGCCGCCAGGGCAGGGTCCAAGGTGAAAAACTGTTTTTT.

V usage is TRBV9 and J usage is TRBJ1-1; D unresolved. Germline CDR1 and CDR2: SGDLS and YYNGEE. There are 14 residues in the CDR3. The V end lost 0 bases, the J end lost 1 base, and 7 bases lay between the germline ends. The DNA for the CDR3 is TGTGCCAGCAGCGTAGGTTCAGGGAACACTGAAGCTTTCTTT. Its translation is CASSVGSGNTEAFF.

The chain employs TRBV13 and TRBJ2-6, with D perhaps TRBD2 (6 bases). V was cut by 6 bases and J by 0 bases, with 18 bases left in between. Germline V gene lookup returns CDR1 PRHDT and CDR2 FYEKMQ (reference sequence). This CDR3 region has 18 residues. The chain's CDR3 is CASRQSGRRSSGANVLTF. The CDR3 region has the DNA TGTGCCAGCAGGCAATCCGGGAGACGGAGCTCTGGGGCCAACGTCCTGACTTTC.

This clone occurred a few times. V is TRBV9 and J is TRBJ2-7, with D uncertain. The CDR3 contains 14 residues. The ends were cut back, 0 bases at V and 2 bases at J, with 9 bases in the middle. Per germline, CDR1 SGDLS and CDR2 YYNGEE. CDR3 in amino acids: CASSVGTYPYEQYF. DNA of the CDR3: TGTGCCAGCAGCGTAGGCACTTACCCCTACGAGCAGTACTTC.

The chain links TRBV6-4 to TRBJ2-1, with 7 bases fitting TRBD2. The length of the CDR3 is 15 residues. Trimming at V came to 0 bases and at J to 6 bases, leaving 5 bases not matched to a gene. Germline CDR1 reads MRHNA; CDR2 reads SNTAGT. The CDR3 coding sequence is TGTGCCAGCAGTGACTCGAGAGGCGGGGGCAATGAGCAGTTCTTC. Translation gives CASSDSRGGGNEQFF.

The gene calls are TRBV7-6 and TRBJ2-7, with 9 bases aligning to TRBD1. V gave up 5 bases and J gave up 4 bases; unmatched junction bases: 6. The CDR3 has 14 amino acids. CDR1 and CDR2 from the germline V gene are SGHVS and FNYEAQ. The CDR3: CASSPPDRGYEQYF. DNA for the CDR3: TGTGCCAGCAGCCCACCGGACAGGGGTTACGAGCAGTACTTC.

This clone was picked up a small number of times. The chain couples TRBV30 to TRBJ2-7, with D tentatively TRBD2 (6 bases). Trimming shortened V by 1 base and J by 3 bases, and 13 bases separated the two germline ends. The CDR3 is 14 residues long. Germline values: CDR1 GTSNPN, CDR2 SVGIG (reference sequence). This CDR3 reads CAWSAGDLYYEQYF. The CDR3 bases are TGTGCCTGGAGTGCCGGGGACTTATACTACGAGCAGTACTTC.

In DNA form, the CDR3 reads TGTGCCAGCAACCCCGGGGGGATGAACACTGAAGCTTTCTTT. It translates to CASNPGGMNTEAFF. The chain recombines TRBV7-8 with TRBJ1-1; a weak D match, TRBD1 (5 bases). The CDR3 spans 14 residues. V was shortened by 7 bases and J by 0 bases, with 12 bases between the two germline ends. Germline CDR1 and CDR2: SGHVS and FQNEAQ.

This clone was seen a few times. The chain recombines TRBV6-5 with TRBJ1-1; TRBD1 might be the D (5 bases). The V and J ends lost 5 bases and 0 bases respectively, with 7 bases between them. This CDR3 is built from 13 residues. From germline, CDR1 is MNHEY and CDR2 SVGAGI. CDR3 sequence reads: CASSLRVNTEAFF. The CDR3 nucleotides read TGTGCCAGCAGTCTCAGGGTGAACACTGAAGCTTTCTTT.

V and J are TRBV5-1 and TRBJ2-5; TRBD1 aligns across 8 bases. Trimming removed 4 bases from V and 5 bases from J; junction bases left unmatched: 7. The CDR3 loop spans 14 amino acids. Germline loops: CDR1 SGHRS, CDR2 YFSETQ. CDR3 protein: CASSAGQVLETQYF. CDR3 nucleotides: TGCGCCAGCAGCGCGGGACAGGTCCTCGAGACCCAGTACTTC.

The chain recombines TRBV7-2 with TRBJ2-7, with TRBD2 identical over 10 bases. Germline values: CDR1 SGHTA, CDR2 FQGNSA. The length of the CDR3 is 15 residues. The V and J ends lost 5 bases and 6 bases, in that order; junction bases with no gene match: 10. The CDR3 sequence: CASSPIAGGFSEQYF. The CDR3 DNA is TGTGCCAGCAGCCCTATAGCGGGGGGATTTAGCGAGCAGTACTTC.

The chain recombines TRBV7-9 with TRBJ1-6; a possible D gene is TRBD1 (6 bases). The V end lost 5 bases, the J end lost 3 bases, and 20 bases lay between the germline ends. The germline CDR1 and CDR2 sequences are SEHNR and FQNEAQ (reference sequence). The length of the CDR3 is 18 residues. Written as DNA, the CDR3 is TGTGCCAGCAGCCGCTGGGCAGGGGTACACGACTATAATTCACCCCTCCACTTT. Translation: CASSRWAGVHDYNSPLHF.

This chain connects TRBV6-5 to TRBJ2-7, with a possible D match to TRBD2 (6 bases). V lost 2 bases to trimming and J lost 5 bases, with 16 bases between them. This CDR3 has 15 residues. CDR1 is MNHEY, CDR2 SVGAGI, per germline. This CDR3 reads CASSYNPGDVHEQYF. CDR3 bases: TGTGCCAGCAGTTACAATCCGGGGGATGTCCACGAGCAGTACTTC.

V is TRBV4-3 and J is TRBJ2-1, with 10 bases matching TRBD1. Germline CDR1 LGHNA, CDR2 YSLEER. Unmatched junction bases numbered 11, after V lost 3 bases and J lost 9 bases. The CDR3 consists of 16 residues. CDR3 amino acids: CASSQPPGQGLGEQFF. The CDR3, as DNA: TGCGCCAGCAGCCAGCCCCCGGGACAGGGGTTAGGTGAGCAGTTCTTC.

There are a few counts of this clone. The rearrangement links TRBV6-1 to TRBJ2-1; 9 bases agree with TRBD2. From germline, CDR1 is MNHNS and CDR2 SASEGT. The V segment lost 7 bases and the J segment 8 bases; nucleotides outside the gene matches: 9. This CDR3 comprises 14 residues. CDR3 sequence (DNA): TGTGCCAGCACCTTGGGGCGGGAGGGTTATGAGCAGTTCTTC. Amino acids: CASTLGREGYEQFF.

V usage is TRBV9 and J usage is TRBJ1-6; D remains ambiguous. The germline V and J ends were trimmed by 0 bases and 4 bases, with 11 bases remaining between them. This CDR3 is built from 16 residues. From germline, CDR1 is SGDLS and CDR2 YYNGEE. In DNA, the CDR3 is TGTGCCAGCAGCGTAGGTCGCGAAGTATATAATTCACCCCTCCACTTT. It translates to CASSVGREVYNSPLHF.

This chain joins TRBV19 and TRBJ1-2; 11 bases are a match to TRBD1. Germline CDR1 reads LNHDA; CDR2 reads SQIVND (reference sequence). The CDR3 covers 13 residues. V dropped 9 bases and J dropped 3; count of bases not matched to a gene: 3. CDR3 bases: TGTGCCAGCGGGGACAGGGGGGACTATGGCTACACCTTC. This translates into CASGDRGDYGYTF. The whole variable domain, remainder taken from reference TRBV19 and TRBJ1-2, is DGGITQSPKYLFRKEGQNVTLSCEQNLNHDAMYWYRQDPGQGLRLIYYSQIVNDFQKGDIAEGYSVSREKKESFPLTVTSAQKNPTAFYLCASGDRGDYGYTFGSGTRLTVV.

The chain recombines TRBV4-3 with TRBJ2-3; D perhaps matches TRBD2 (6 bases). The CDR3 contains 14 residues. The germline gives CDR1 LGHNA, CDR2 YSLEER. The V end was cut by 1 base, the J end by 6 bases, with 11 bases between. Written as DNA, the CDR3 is TGCGCCAGCAGCCAAGTAACCGGGGGTGATACGCAGTATTTT. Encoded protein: CASSQVTGGDTQYF.

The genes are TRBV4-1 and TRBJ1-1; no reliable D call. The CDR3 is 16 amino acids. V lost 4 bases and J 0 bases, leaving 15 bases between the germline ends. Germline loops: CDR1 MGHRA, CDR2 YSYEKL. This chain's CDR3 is CASSLLFGEMNTEAFF. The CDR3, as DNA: TGCGCCAGCAGCCTCCTATTTGGGGAGATGAACACTGAAGCTTTCTTT.